This T cell receptor (beta chain) was sequenced during a study of blood T cell repertoires in COVID-19 (dated by TCRdb to the early 2020s). In terms of the full investigation: Samples from collaborators originated in the United States, Italy and Spain and spanned both the acute and convalescent phases of COVID-19. The prospective study material was composed of cDNA or gDNA derived from T cells, B-cell-depleted T cells, or PBMCs. Subjects who had been exposed to COVID-19, were actively infected with it, or had recovered from it provided the deeply sampled blood TCRbeta repertoires that made up the dataset. A freely available public database, intended as a resource for researchers studying the immune response to SARS-CoV-2, is where the repertoires were released. The samples were drawn from two sources: the first 160 participants of the ongoing ImmuneRACE study, and 1,200 or so subjects contributed by 6 global collaborators. A de-identified subject ID, COVID-19 status, age in years and sex were almost always included in the sample metadata. Where HLA class I and class II types were available, the types were taken from metadata supplied by the sample provider, not from assay-based typing.

TCRbeta CDR3 regions were amplified from genomic DNA by means of the immunoSEQ Assay, a bias-controlled multiplex PCR. The paper's data handling went like this. Within the assay, amplification of reference gene primers was used to estimate how many nucleated cells each sample contained. Sequence reads were collapsed and filtered to measure the absolute abundance of every unique TCRbeta CDR3 rearrangement. For each sample, productive Simpson clonality was calculated as the square root of Simpson's diversity index across productive rearrangements. What TCRdb holds here is the immuneACCESS table cut down to in-frame rearrangements. Part of the clones is not present; checked against another copy, under half of the missing clones reflect an unresolved V gene, and the others are unexplained. That table supplies the V and J calls and clone size; D and trimming were determined from the DNA. This sample lists roughly 160,000 clones; approximately 84% were detected once. The top ten clonotypes cover around 12% of the sample.

Notes on this clone: Its cognate antigen has yet to be identified. Base qualities were left out, and no much larger clone turns up one base away.

Participants in the prospective study were aged about 18 to 89 years, lived in 20 to 30 United States geographic areas, and enrolled through a virtual design. To assign participants to cohorts, the prospective study relied on clinical history that participants themselves reported in a screening survey and a study questionnaire. Recovered participants in ImmuneRACE Cohort 3 were defined by two consecutive negative NP/OP PCR tests, clearance by a healthcare professional, or resolution of symptoms. Each participant in the prospective study had whole blood, serum and a nasopharyngeal or oropharyngeal swab collected by mobile phlebotomists. Additional blood draws and questionnaires over an approximately 2-month period could optionally be provided by prospective study participants. Before DNA extraction, prospective study blood samples were shipped either frozen or at room temperature. Results the study describes overall, beyond this receptor: The quantity of clinical and demographic metadata differed by source and by participant and was supplied without curation.

Sequences LGHDT (CDR1) and YNNKEL (CDR2) are obtained from the germline V gene (reference sequence). The CDR3 runs 15 residues from the cysteine to the phenylalanine. Only the CDR3 DNA stays, 45 bases, in frame from base 1. Germline trimming amounts to 1 base on V and 6 bases on J, with 8 as the count of junction bases outside the gene matches. The specimen was PBMCs or T cells enriched from blood (not recorded which). The source of this sequence is a man aged 50 to 60 who had recovered from COVID-19. Recombination linked TRBV3-1 (or the pseudogene TRBV3-2) to TRBJ2-7; 8 nucleotides in the junction match TRBD2. The CDR3 reads as follows: CASSQVRGGRGEQYF. Read as DNA, the sequence is TGTGCCAGCAGCCAAGTTCGGGGGGGCCGTGGCGAGCAGTACTTC.